One and the same sample provided the 10 T cell receptor beta chains below, sequenced in a study of blood T cells in healthy people across ages. Then a second PCR, running roughly 6 to 12 cycles, was carried out with a sample-barcoded 5' primer and a J-beta primer mix. TCRdb fed the 5' RACE reads into MiXCR, producing one record per CDR3 protein. The data contain some 930,000 distinct CDR3 sequences, 25% to 35% of them singletons. A further study also used this sample, focusing on T cells of mothers and their children.

The sample consisted of blood. The receptors originated from a woman aged 35 to 49 in good health.

This chain joins TRBV2 and TRBJ1-5; D is possibly TRBD1 (5 bases). V was cut by 7 bases and J by 6 bases, with 16 bases left in between. Germline CDR1 is SNHLY and CDR2 is FYNNEI. The CDR3 has 14 amino acids. The chain's CDR3 is CASTRVGGGQPQHF. DNA for the CDR3: TGTGCCAGCACGAGGGTTGGGGGGGGTCAGCCCCAGCATTTT. Combining the CDR3 with reference TRBV2 and TRBJ1-5 gives the whole variable domain EPEVTQTPSHQVTQMGQEVILRCVPISNHLYFYWYRQILGQKVEFLVSFYNNEISEKSEIFDDQFSVERPDGSNFTLKIRSTKLEDSAMYFCASTRVGGGQPQHFGDGTRLSIL.

V gene TRBV7-8 combines with J gene TRBJ1-5, with unresolved D. V was trimmed by 1 base and J by 7 bases, leaving 11 bases between them. Germline V gene sequence: CDR1 SGHVS, CDR2 FQNEAQ. The CDR3 extends over 14 amino acids. CDR3 sequence: CASSLVGFGQPQHF. CDR3 coding DNA: TGTGCCAGCAGCTTAGTTGGGTTTGGGCAGCCCCAGCATTTT.

The V call is TRBV5-1, the J call TRBJ2-1, with D possibly being TRBD1 (6 bases). Germline-derived CDR1 and CDR2 are SGHRS and YFSETQ. The CDR3 is made up of 17 amino acids. Trimming pared 0 bases from V and 2 bases from J, leaving 15 bases between. CDR3 DNA: TGCGCCAGCAGCTTGGGATGGGGGCGAGGGCCCTACAATGAGCAGTTCTTC. Translation gives CASSLGWGRGPYNEQFF.

Turning to this clonotype: A read error may be the cause here, since a much bigger clone is one base away. The chain combines TRBV5-1 with TRBJ2-5; D unresolved. The CDR3 length is 14 residues. Germline loops: CDR1 SGHRS, CDR2 YFSETQ. CDR3 amino acids: CASSLGSVQETQCF. The CDR3 bases are TGCGCCAGCAGCTTGGGGTCAGTACAAGAGACCCAGTGCTTC.

This sequence joins TRBV9 and TRBJ2-1, with 8 positions matching TRBD2. Germline CDR1 and CDR2: SGDLS and YYNGEE. V gave up 4 bases and J gave up 5 bases; unmatched junction bases: 11. There are 16 residues in the CDR3. CDR3 in DNA: TGTGCCAGCAGCCTGGGAACGGGGGGGCCGAACAATGAGCAGTTCTTC. The encoded protein is CASSLGTGGPNNEQFF. Filled out from reference TRBV9 and TRBJ2-1, the complete variable domain reads DSGVTQTPKHLITATGQRVTLRCSPRSGDLSVYWYQQSLDQGLQFLIQYYNGEERAKGNILERFSAQQFPDLHSELNLSSLELGDSALYFCASSLGTGGPNNEQFFGPGTRLTVL.

The V and J genes are TRBV11-2 and TRBJ2-4; D gene uncertain. Germline lookup yields CDR1 SGHAT and CDR2 FQNNGV. V was pared by 1 base and J by 4 bases, with 11 bases between. CDR3 length: 15 amino acids. This chain's CDR3 is CASSLGGNWKNIQYF. The CDR3 nucleotides read TGTGCCAGCAGCTTAGGGGGTAATTGGAAAAACATTCAGTACTTC.

This clonotype was detected only a few times. This may be a read error: a much more frequent sequence differs by one nucleotide. The chain carries TRBV6-6 and TRBJ1-4, with TRBD1 as a possible D gene (6 bases). The CDR3 is made up of 16 amino acids. Trimming removed 4 bases from V and 7 bases from J, with 19 bases in between. Germline V gene data show CDR1 as MNHNY and CDR2 as SVGAGI (reference sequence). The CDR3 region has the DNA TGTGCCAGCAGTTCCGGAAACCGGGGGCACACTGAAAAACTGTTTTTT. Protein: CASSSGNRGHTEKLFF.

This clonotype occurred many times. The chain recombines TRBV20-1 with TRBJ2-3; D is perhaps TRBD1 (6 bases). Germline V gives CDR1 DFQATT, CDR2 SNEGSKA (reference sequence). This CDR3 contains 14 residues. With 3 bases removed from V and 6 bases from J, the gap between germline ends came to 16 bases. The CDR3 DNA is TGCAGTGCTAGCAGGGGCTCTCGGTTGGATACGCAGTATTTT. Translating gives CSASRGSRLDTQYF.

This clonotype turned up a few times. The rearrangement links TRBV19 to TRBJ2-7; 11 bases are a match to TRBD1. CDR3 length: 15 amino acids. CDR1 and CDR2 from the germline V gene are LNHDA and SQIVND (reference sequence). V was pared by 5 bases and J by 3 bases, with 6 bases of the junction left unmatched. The CDR3 loop reads CASSSGTGGFYEQYF. The CDR3 DNA sequence: TGTGCCAGTAGTTCCGGGACAGGGGGTTTCTACGAGCAGTACTTC.

The V call is TRBV14, the J call TRBJ1-1; TRBD1 might be the D (5 bases). The CDR3 has 15 residues. In germline, CDR1 is SGHDN, CDR2 FVKESK. With 2 bases removed from V and 1 base from J, the gap between germline ends came to 11 bases. CDR3 sequence (DNA): TGTGCCAGCAGCCAATCGGGACGCCCGAACACTGAAGCTTTCTTT. Encoded protein: CASSQSGRPNTEAFF.